The 20 T cell receptor beta chains reported below all come from one sample, sequenced in a study of cytomegalovirus exposure and HLA in healthy donors. Researchers ran the PCR with 60 Vbeta and 13 Jbeta primers. Sequenced by immunoSEQ multiplex PCR; TCRdb stores in-frame clones only, minus some. The repertoire holds 45,000 to 65,000 clones, with over 70% as singletons. The specimen was PBMCs. All receptors come from a man between 18 and 35 years old in good health and CMV-seronegative.

The chain couples TRBV4-1 to TRBJ1-6, with a possible D match to TRBD1 (6 bases). Trimming cost V 2 bases and J 6 bases, with 14 bases left between them. Germline V gene data show CDR1 as MGHRA and CDR2 as YSYEKL. The CDR3 totals 16 residues. This CDR3 is CASSQHAGASNSPLHF. CDR3 DNA sequence: TGCGCCAGCAGCCAACATGCAGGGGCGTCTAATTCACCCCTCCACTTT.

V usage is TRBV28 and J usage is TRBJ2-7; 10 bases are shared with TRBD2. Looked up from germline, CDR1 is MDHEN and CDR2 is SYDVKM. The length of the CDR3 is 14 residues. V lost 5 bases, J lost 6 bases, and 7 bases stayed unmatched. The CDR3 nucleotides are TGTGCCAGCAGTAATCTAGCGGGAGTTGTCGAGCAGTACTTC. This codes for CASSNLAGVVEQYF.

This clone has a handful of counts. The chain joins TRBV12-5 to TRBJ2-7, with unresolved D. The CDR3 sequence is 15 residues long. CDR1 is LGHNT, CDR2 FRNRAP, per germline. Between the trimmed V and J ends, which lost 3 bases and 0 bases, there was a span of 12 bases. This CDR3 is CASGFRQLSSYEQYF. CDR3 in DNA: TGTGCTAGTGGTTTCCGACAACTGAGCTCCTACGAGCAGTACTTC.

This sequence joins TRBV14 and TRBJ1-5; no clear D. V lost 1 base, J lost 0 bases, and 7 bases lay in between. The CDR3 length is 15 residues. Germline CDR1 reads SGHDN; CDR2 reads FVKESK. The CDR3 sequence: CASSQGGSSNQPQHF. The CDR3 bases are TGTGCCAGCAGCCAAGGAGGCAGTAGCAATCAGCCCCAGCATTTT.

This chain uses TRBV13 with TRBJ2-6, with D possibly matching TRBD1 (6 bases). CDR1 and CDR2 from the germline V gene are PRHDT and FYEKMQ (reference sequence). The V end was cut by 2 bases, the J end by 0 bases, with 14 bases between. The CDR3 runs 18 residues. The CDR3, as DNA: TGTGCCAGCAGCTTATTACCACAGGGCATCTCTGGGGCCAACGTCCTGACTTTC. This codes for CASSLLPQGISGANVLTF.

The chain links TRBV5-1 to TRBJ1-1; tentative D call: TRBD1 (5 bases). Looked up from germline, CDR1 is SGHRS and CDR2 is YFSETQ. This CDR3 has 14 residues. The V and J ends lost 5 bases and 8 bases respectively, with 19 bases between them. DNA of the CDR3: TGCGCCAGCAGTCCCGGGACTGGGTCTATAGAAGCTTTCTTT. Its translation: CASSPGTGSIEAFF.

The rearrangement uses TRBV2 and TRBJ1-2, with 8 bases identical to TRBD1. The germline V gene has CDR1 SNHLY and CDR2 FYNNEI. The junction had 3 bases not matched to a gene; V was cut back by 7 bases and J by 2 bases. The CDR3 extends over 13 amino acids. CDR3 in amino acids: CASKRTGNYGYTF. For the CDR3, the DNA is TGTGCCAGCAAACGGACAGGGAACTATGGCTACACCTTC. Based on the CDR3 plus reference TRBV2 and TRBJ1-2, the full variable domain is EPEVTQTPSHQVTQMGQEVILRCVPISNHLYFYWYRQILGQKVEFLVSFYNNEISEKSEIFDDQFSVERPDGSNFTLKIRSTKLEDSAMYFCASKRTGNYGYTFGSGTRLTVV.

This clone has a handful of counts. The J gene is TRBJ1-4, the V gene TRBV4-3; D is perhaps TRBD1 (5 bases). Between the trimmed V and J ends, which lost 2 bases and 4 bases, there was a span of 11 bases. Germline CDR1 and CDR2: LGHNA and YSLEER. The length of the CDR3 is 15 residues. CDR3 region: CASSQFVGGNEKLFF. CDR3 DNA: TGCGCCAGCAGCCAATTCGTGGGGGGTAATGAAAAACTGTTTTTT.

The chain employs TRBV7-8 and TRBJ2-3; TRBD2 matches 9 bases. The CDR3 covers 17 residues. Germline CDR1 SGHVS, CDR2 FQNEAQ. With V trimmed by 3 bases and J by 4 bases, 11 bases remained unmatched. CDR3 in amino acids: CASSFRAGGRSADTQYF. The DNA of the CDR3 is TGTGCCAGCAGCTTCCGGGCGGGAGGGAGGTCTGCAGATACGCAGTATTTT.

The rearrangement joins TRBV29-1 to TRBJ1-2, with D possibly matching TRBD1 (5 bases). The CDR3 totals 15 residues. Germline lookup yields CDR1 SQVTM and CDR2 ANQGSEA. V lost 3 bases and J lost 7, with 21 bases in between. The CDR3 here is CSVDGPAGQQSGYTF. For the CDR3, the DNA is TGCAGCGTTGATGGTCCGGCAGGGCAGCAGAGTGGCTACACCTTC.

This clone appeared once. The rearrangement links TRBV6-5 to TRBJ1-5, with D perhaps matching TRBD1 (6 bases). Germline CDR1 reads MNHEY; CDR2 reads SVGAGI. The length of the CDR3 is 13 residues. Trimming pared 6 bases from V and 2 bases from J, leaving 8 bases between. The chain's CDR3 is CASRDRGNQPQHF. The DNA of the CDR3 is TGTGCCAGCAGGGACAGAGGCAATCAGCCCCAGCATTTT.

The V gene is TRBV6-5, the J gene TRBJ1-1, with 7 bases matching TRBD1. The V gene end was trimmed by 6 bases and the J gene end by 2 bases; junction bases not matched to a gene: 3. Per the germline V gene, CDR1 is MNHEY and CDR2 is SVGAGI. The length of the CDR3 is 13 residues. The CDR3 loop reads CASRGTANTEAFF. CDR3 coding DNA: TGTGCCAGCAGAGGGACAGCTAACACTGAAGCTTTCTTT.

The chain recombines TRBV7-2 with TRBJ2-7; D is perhaps TRBD1 (6 bases). The germline V gene has CDR1 SGHTA and CDR2 FQGNSA. The CDR3 spans 15 residues. V was clipped by 1 base and J by 2 bases, with 12 bases between them. The CDR3 protein is CASSLGTGQTYEQYF. The CDR3 DNA sequence: TGTGCCAGCAGCTTAGGCACTGGACAGACCTACGAGCAGTACTTC.

The V gene is TRBV5-1, the J gene TRBJ2-7; 8 bases are shared with TRBD2. The CDR3 length is 14 residues. The germline V gene encodes CDR1 SGHRS and CDR2 YFSETQ. V gave up 4 bases and J gave up 3 bases; unmatched junction bases: 6. The CDR3 is CASSPTSENYEQYF. DNA for the CDR3: TGCGCCAGCAGCCCGACTAGCGAAAACTACGAGCAGTACTTC.

CDR3 sequence: CASSELKGAQGGYTF. The DNA for the CDR3 is TGTGCCAGCAGTGAATTAAAAGGCGCCCAGGGGGGCTACACCTTC. The chain couples TRBV25-1 to TRBJ1-2; the D gene is possibly TRBD1 (6 bases). V was clipped by 1 base and J by 8 bases, with 17 bases between them. There are 15 residues in the CDR3. CDR1 and CDR2 from the germline V gene are MGHDK and SYGVNS.

V and J are TRBV5-4 and TRBJ1-3; 8 nucleotides match TRBD1. CDR1 SGHNT and CDR2 YYREEE come from the germline V gene (reference sequence). CDR3 length: 15 residues. V lost 2 bases, J lost 0 bases, and 1 base stayed unmatched. Here the CDR3 reads CASSFDRGSGNTIYF. The CDR3 region has the DNA TGTGCCAGCAGCTTCGACAGGGGCTCTGGAAACACCATATATTTT.

The V call is TRBV7-3, the J call TRBJ1-5; no reliable D call. CDR3 length: 13 residues. The germline V gene encodes CDR1 SGHTA and CDR2 FQGTGA. The germline V and J ends were trimmed by 6 bases and 4 bases, with 10 bases remaining between them. The CDR3 spells CASRPRVNQPQHF. CDR3 DNA: TGTGCCAGCAGGCCGAGGGTAAATCAGCCCCAGCATTTT.

The CDR3 spells CASSLAGGLAGYNEQFF. The CDR3 nucleotides are TGTGCCAGCAGCTTAGCGGGTGGACTAGCGGGTTACAATGAGCAGTTCTTC. The chain joins TRBV7-8 to TRBJ2-1, with 11 bases matching TRBD2. CDR3 length: 17 amino acids. The V gene's germline CDR1 is SGHVS and CDR2 FQNEAQ. The junction had 5 bases not matched to a gene; V was cut back by 0 bases and J by 4 bases.

V usage is TRBV18 and J usage is TRBJ1-5; D call uncertain. The V gene's germline CDR1 is KGHSH and CDR2 LQKENI. The CDR3 sequence is 15 residues long. V shed 2 bases and J shed 0 bases, with 8 bases lying between them. Here the CDR3 reads CASSPNTNSNQPQHF. CDR3 nucleotide sequence: TGTGCCAGCTCACCAAACACAAATAGCAATCAGCCCCAGCATTTT.

This chain links TRBV6-5 with TRBJ1-5, with TRBD1 matching over 8 bases. Trimming cost V 6 bases and J 1 base; bases outside gene matches: 5. This CDR3 has 15 amino acids. Germline CDR1 MNHEY, CDR2 SVGAGI. The CDR3 sequence is CASRPQGGSNQPQHF. CDR3 bases: TGTGCCAGCAGGCCACAGGGGGGAAGCAATCAGCCCCAGCATTTT.